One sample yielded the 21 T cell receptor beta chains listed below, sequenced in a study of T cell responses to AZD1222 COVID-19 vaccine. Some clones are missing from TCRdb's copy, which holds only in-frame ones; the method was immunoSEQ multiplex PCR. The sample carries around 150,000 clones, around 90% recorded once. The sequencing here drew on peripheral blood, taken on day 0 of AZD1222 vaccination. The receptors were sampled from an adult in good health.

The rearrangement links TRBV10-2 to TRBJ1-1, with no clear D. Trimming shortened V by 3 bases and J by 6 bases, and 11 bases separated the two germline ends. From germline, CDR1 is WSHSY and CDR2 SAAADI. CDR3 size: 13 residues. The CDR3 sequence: CASSDPGSPEAFF. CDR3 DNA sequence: TGCGCCAGCAGTGATCCGGGGTCCCCTGAAGCTTTCTTT.

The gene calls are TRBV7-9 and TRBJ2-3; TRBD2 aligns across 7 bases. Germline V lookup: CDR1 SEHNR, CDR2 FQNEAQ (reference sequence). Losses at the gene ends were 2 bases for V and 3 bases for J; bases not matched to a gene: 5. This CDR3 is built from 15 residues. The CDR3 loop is CASSLITSATDTQYF. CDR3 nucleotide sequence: TGTGCCAGCAGCTTAATTACTAGCGCTACAGATACGCAGTATTTT.

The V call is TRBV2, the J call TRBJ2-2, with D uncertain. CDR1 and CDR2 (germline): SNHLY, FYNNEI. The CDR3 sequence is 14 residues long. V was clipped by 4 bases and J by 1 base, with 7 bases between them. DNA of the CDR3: TGTGCCAGCAGTGCAACCCGGAACACCGGGGAGCTGTTTTTT. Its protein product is CASSATRNTGELFF.

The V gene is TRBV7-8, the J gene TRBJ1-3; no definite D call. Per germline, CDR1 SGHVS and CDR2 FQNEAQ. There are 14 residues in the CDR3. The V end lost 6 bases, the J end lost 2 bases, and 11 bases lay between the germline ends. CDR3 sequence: CASSAGGTGNTIYF. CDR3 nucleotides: TGTGCCAGCAGTGCTGGCGGAACTGGAAACACCATATATTTT.

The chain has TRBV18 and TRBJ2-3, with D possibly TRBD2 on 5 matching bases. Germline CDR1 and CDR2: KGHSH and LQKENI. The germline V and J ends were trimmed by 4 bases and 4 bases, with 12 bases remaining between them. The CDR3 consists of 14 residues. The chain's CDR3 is CASSQEGVPDTQYF. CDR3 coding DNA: TGTGCCAGCTCACAAGAGGGAGTACCAGATACGCAGTATTTT.

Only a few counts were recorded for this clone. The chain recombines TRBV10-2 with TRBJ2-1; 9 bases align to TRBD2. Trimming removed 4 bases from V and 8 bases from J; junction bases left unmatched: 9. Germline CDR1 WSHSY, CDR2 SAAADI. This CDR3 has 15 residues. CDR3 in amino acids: CASSAGRSGRDEQFF. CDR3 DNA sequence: TGCGCCAGCAGTGCCGGACGTAGCGGGAGAGATGAGCAGTTCTTC.

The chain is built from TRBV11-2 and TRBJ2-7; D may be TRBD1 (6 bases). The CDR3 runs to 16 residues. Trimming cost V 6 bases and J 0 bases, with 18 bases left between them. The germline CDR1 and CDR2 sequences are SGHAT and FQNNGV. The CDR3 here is CASSPIDRWGSYEQYF. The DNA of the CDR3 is TGTGCCAGCAGTCCAATTGACAGGTGGGGCTCCTACGAGCAGTACTTC.

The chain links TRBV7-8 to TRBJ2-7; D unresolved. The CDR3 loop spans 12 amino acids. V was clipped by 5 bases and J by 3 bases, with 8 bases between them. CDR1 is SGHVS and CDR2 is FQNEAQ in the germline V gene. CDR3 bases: TGTGCCAGCAGCGGTTCGGGCTACGAGCAGTACTTC. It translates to CASSGSGYEQYF.

The CDR3 nucleotides are TGCGCCAGCGGGCGGGGTCTGATTTACACAGATACGCAGTATTTT. This encodes CASGRGLIYTDTQYF. The V call is TRBV5-1, the J call TRBJ2-3; maybe TRBD2 (6 bases). The V and J ends lost 7 bases and 2 bases respectively, with 17 bases between them. The germline gives CDR1 SGHRS, CDR2 YFSETQ. The CDR3 loop spans 15 amino acids.

The CDR3 DNA follows: TGCGCCAGCAGCTCAACGGACCCACCGGGGTCACCCCTCCACTTT. It is translated as CASSSTDPPGSPLHF. The chain combines TRBV5-1 with TRBJ1-6; D not resolved. The ends were cut back, 3 bases at V and 10 bases at J, with 17 bases in the middle. From germline, CDR1 is SGHRS and CDR2 YFSETQ. The CDR3 totals 15 residues.

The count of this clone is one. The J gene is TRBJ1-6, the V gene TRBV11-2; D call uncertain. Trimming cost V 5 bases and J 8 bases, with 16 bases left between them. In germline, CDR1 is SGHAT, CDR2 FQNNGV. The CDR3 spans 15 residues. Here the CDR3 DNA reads TGTGCCAGCAGCGCCCGACTCAGCCCTGATTCACCCCTCCACTTT. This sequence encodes CASSARLSPDSPLHF.

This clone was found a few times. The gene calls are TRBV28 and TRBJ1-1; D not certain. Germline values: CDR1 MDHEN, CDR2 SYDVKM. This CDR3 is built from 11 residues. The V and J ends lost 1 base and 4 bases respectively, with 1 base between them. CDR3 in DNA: TGTGCCAGCAGTTTATCCACTGAAGCTTTCTTT. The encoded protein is CASSLSTEAFF.

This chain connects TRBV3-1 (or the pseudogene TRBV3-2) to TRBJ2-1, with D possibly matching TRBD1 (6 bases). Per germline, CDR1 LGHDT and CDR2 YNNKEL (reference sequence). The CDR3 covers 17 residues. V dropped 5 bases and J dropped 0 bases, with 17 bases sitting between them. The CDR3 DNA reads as TGTGCCAGCAGCTCTTTACAGGGATTAGGCTCCTACAATGAGCAGTTCTTC. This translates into CASSSLQGLGSYNEQFF.

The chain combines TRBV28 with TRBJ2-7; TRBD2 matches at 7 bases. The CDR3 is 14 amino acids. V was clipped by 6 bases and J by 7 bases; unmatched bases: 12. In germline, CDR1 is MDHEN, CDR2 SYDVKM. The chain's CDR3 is CASSSAGPNLEQYF. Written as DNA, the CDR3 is TGTGCCAGCAGCTCAGCGGGGCCAAACTTGGAGCAGTACTTC.

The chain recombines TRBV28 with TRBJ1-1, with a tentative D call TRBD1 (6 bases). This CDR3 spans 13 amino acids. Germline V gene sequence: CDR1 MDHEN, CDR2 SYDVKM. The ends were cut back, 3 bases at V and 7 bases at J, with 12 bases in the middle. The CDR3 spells CASSFPGTLEAFF. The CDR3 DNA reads TGTGCCAGCAGTTTCCCCGGGACACTTGAAGCTTTCTTT.

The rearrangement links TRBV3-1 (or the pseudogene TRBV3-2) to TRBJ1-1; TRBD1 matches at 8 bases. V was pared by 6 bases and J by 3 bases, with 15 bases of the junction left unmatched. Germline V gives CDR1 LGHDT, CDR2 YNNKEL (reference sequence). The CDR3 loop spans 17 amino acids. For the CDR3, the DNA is TGTGCCAGCAGTAAAAGCCACAGGGGGGTCGTCGACACTGAAGCTTTCTTT. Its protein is CASSKSHRGVVDTEAFF.

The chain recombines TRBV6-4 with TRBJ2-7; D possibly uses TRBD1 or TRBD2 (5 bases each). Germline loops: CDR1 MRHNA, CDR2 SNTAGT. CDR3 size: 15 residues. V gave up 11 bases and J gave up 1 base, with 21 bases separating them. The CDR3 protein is CASLGDAGKSYEQYF. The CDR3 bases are TGTGCCTCCCTCGGGGACGCAGGGAAATCCTACGAGCAGTACTTC.

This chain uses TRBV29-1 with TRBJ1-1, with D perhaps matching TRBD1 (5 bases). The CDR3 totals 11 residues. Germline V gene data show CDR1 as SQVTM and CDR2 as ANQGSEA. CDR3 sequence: CSGGENTEAFF. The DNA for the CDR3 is TGCAGTGGGGGGGAGAACACTGAAGCTTTCTTT.

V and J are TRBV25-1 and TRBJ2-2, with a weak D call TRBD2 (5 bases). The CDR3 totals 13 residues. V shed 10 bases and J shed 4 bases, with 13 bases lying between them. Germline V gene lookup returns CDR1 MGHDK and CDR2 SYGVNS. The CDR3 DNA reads TGTGCCACCCCCCCCGGGGTCACCGGGGAGCTGTTTTTT. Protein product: CATPPGVTGELFF. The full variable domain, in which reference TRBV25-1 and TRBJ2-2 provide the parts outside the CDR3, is EADIYQTPRYLVIGTGKKITLECSQTMGHDKMYWYQQDPGMELHLIHYSYGVNSTEKGDLSSESTVSRIRTEHFPLTLESARPSHTSQYLCATPPGVTGELFFGEGSRLTVL.

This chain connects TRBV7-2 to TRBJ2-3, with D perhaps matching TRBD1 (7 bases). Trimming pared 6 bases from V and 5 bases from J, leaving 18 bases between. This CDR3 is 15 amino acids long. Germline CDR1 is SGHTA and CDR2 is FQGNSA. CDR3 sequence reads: CASRFGRGVLDTQYF. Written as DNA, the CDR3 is TGTGCCAGCAGGTTTGGCAGGGGGGTTTTAGATACGCAGTATTTT.

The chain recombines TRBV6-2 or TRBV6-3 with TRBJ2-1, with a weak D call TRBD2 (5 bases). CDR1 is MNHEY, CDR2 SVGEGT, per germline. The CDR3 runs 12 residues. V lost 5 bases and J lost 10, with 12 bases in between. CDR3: CASSTTRYEQFF. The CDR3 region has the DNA TGTGCCAGCAGTACAACTAGGTACGAGCAGTTCTTC.